Below are 16 T cell receptor beta chains sequenced from a single sample in a study of T cell changes during pregnancy in multiple sclerosis. The repertoire was sequenced with immunoSEQ multiplex PCR; TCRdb's copy has only in-frame clones and lacks some. The sample has 64,000 or so clones; around 92% are singletons. The specimen was peripheral blood, collected in the first trimester of pregnancy. The receptors derive from a female donor with multiple sclerosis, enrolled in a pregnancy study.

This sequence joins TRBV4-2 and TRBJ2-1; D possibly corresponds to TRBD1 (5 bases). This CDR3 spans 18 amino acids. In germline, CDR1 is LGHNA, CDR2 YNFKEQ. Trimming took off 1 base at V and 0 bases at J, with 16 bases between the two ends. In DNA, the CDR3 is TGTGCCAGCAGCCAAGGAAGCCTCGACAGTAGCTCCTACAATGAGCAGTTCTTC. It yields the protein CASSQGSLDSSSYNEQFF.

The genes are TRBV6-6 and TRBJ1-3, with unresolved D. CDR3 length: 14 residues. V was cut by 6 bases and J by 2 bases, with 11 bases left in between. CDR1 and CDR2 from the germline V gene are MNHNY and SVGAGI (reference sequence). The CDR3 loop is CASSLMRAGNTIYF. The DNA of the CDR3 is TGTGCCAGCAGCCTGATGAGGGCTGGAAACACCATATATTTT.

CDR3: CASSLDGVSYNEQFF. The CDR3 region has the DNA TGCGCCAGCAGCTTGGACGGGGTCTCCTACAATGAGCAGTTCTTC. The genes are TRBV5-1 and TRBJ2-1, with D maybe TRBD2 (5 bases). CDR1 is SGHRS, CDR2 YFSETQ, per germline. V was cut by 0 bases and J by 0 bases, with 7 bases left in between. This CDR3 comprises 15 residues.

The chain links TRBV6-6 to TRBJ2-7; 7 nucleotides match TRBD2. V shed 0 bases and J 12 bases; nucleotides not matched to a gene: 11. Germline-derived CDR1 and CDR2 are MNHNY and SVGAGI (reference sequence). The CDR3 contains 14 residues. CDR3 nucleotides: TGTGCCAGCAGTTACTCGTTGCTAGCGGAGGACCCGTACTTC. Residues: CASSYSLLAEDPYF.

J is TRBJ2-4 and V is TRBV19; 9 positions agree with TRBD1. V lost 5 bases, J lost 0 bases, and 14 bases stayed unmatched. CDR3 length: 19 amino acids. Germline values: CDR1 LNHDA, CDR2 SQIVND (reference sequence). DNA of the CDR3: TGTGCCAGTAGTCCTATAGGGACAGGGACTATCCTAGCCAAAAACATTCAGTACTTC. Its translation: CASSPIGTGTILAKNIQYF.

This chain links TRBV19 with TRBJ1-5; D is unclear. This CDR3 comprises 15 residues. The germline gives CDR1 LNHDA, CDR2 SQIVND (reference sequence). V lost 4 bases, J lost 4 bases, and 14 bases lay in between. For the CDR3, the DNA is TGTGCCAGTAGTAAGCAGGCTAAACGTAATCAGCCCCAGCATTTT. This translates into CASSKQAKRNQPQHF.

V gene TRBV6-5 combines with J gene TRBJ1-4, with 7 positions matching TRBD1. Germline CDR1 is MNHEY and CDR2 is SVGAGI. The CDR3 loop spans 16 amino acids. The ends lost 2 bases at V and 7 bases at J; junction bases unmatched: 10. CDR3 residues: CASSYTLDRLAEKLFF. The CDR3 DNA is TGTGCCAGCAGTTACACCTTGGACAGGTTGGCTGAAAAACTGTTTTTT.

This clone has just one count. The rearrangement joins TRBV7-9 to TRBJ1-5; 10 bases map to TRBD1. V trimming: 5 bases; J trimming: 6 bases; junction bases outside the gene matches: 10. The CDR3 sequence is 16 residues long. Per germline, CDR1 SEHNR and CDR2 FQNEAQ (reference sequence). The CDR3 protein is CASSPTAGTGVQPQHF. CDR3 DNA sequence: TGTGCCAGCAGCCCTACGGCAGGGACAGGGGTTCAGCCCCAGCATTTT. The full variable domain, rest sourced from reference TRBV7-9 and TRBJ1-5, is DTGVSQNPRHKITKRGQNVTFRCDPISEHNRLYWYRQTLGQGPEFLTYFQNEAQLEKSRLLSDRFSAERPKGSFSTLEIQRTEQGDSAMYLCASSPTAGTGVQPQHFGDGTRLSIL.

V gene TRBV6-1 combines with J gene TRBJ1-4; 8 bases are shared with TRBD1. Unmatched junction bases numbered 11, after V lost 9 bases and J lost 8 bases. CDR3 length equals 14 residues. Germline loops: CDR1 MNHNS, CDR2 SASEGT. This CDR3 is CASAVTGAREKLFF. The CDR3 nucleotides read TGTGCCAGTGCCGTGACAGGGGCCAGGGAAAAACTGTTTTTT.

The chain joins TRBV27 to TRBJ1-5, with a possible D match to TRBD1 (6 bases). Per germline, CDR1 MNHEY and CDR2 SMNVEV (reference sequence). This CDR3 has 14 amino acids. V dropped 6 bases and J dropped 1 base, with 10 bases sitting between them. CDR3 in amino acids: CASSGGHSNQPQHF. The CDR3 DNA sequence: TGTGCCAGCAGCGGGGGGCACAGCAATCAGCCCCAGCATTTT.

The sample holds a few counts of this clone. The genes are TRBV19 and TRBJ1-1; 9 nucleotides line up with TRBD1. The J segment lost 1 base and the V segment lost 10 bases, leaving 10 bases of the junction unmatched. This CDR3 contains 15 residues. CDR1 LNHDA and CDR2 SQIVND come from the germline V gene (reference sequence). CDR3: CATRPGTGPNTEAFF. The CDR3 nucleotides are TGTGCCACCCGTCCCGGGACAGGGCCGAACACTGAAGCTTTCTTT.

The chain couples TRBV12-5 to TRBJ2-5; TRBD2 agrees at 9 bases. V trimming: 3 bases; J trimming: 5 bases; junction bases outside the gene matches: 13. Germline V gene data show CDR1 as LGHNT and CDR2 as FRNRAP. This CDR3 spans 17 amino acids. The CDR3 protein is CASGFPSGRPGGETQYF. DNA for the CDR3: TGTGCTAGTGGTTTTCCCAGCGGGAGGCCCGGGGGGGAGACCCAGTACTTC.

The CDR3 region is CSAEGVDYGYTF. CDR3 nucleotides: TGCAGCGCCGAGGGTGTAGACTATGGCTACACCTTC. This rearrangement joins TRBV29-1 to TRBJ1-2; D not resolved. The CDR3 sequence is 12 residues long. Per germline, CDR1 SQVTM and CDR2 ANQGSEA. V was shortened by 7 bases and J by 3 bases, with 12 bases between the two germline ends.

V usage is TRBV27 and J usage is TRBJ2-5; 7 nucleotides agree with TRBD1. After removal of 6 bases from V and 0 bases from J, the junction contained 7 bases not matched to a gene. CDR1 MNHEY and CDR2 SMNVEV come from the germline V gene (reference sequence). The CDR3 is 15 amino acids. CDR3 sequence reads: CASRGAGGYQETQYF. Written as DNA, the CDR3 is TGTGCCAGCAGGGGGGCAGGGGGATACCAAGAGACCCAGTACTTC.

The chain has TRBV2 and TRBJ1-2; the D gene is possibly TRBD1 (5 bases). Germline V gene lookup returns CDR1 SNHLY and CDR2 FYNNEI. CDR3 length: 13 amino acids. V gave up 7 bases and J gave up 2 bases, with 11 bases separating them. CDR3 region: CASILTDNYGYTF. The CDR3 nucleotides are TGTGCCAGCATTCTGACAGACAACTATGGCTACACCTTC.

CDR3 sequence reads: CASSPSGTGNYGYTF. In DNA form, the CDR3 reads TGTGCCAGCAGCCCCTCCGGGACAGGGAACTATGGCTACACCTTC. The chain employs TRBV7-3 and TRBJ1-2; 9 bases are shared with TRBD1. Germline V CDR1 and CDR2: SGHTA, FQGTGA. The J segment lost 2 bases and the V segment lost 5 bases, leaving 6 bases of the junction unmatched. The length of the CDR3 is 15 residues.